This T cell receptor (beta chain) came from a study of blood T cells in healthy people across ages. This CDR3 comprises 14 residues. The V end was cut by 3 bases, the J end by 4 bases, with 15 bases between. Germline V gene lookup returns CDR1 DFQATT and CDR2 SNEGSKA (reference sequence). Then a second PCR, running roughly 7 to 11 cycles, was carried out with a sample-barcoded 5' primer and a J-beta primer mix. TCRdb reprocessed the 5' RACE reads with MiXCR, giving one entry per CDR3 protein. This table holds about 1.6 million distinct CDR3 sequences, roughly 32% found once. The chain carries TRBV20-1 and TRBJ1-2; D gene uncertain. Sequencing was done on a sample of blood. The sequence was collected from a woman in her 30s in good health. The CDR3 sequence is CSARSGEGGYGYTF. In DNA form, the CDR3 reads TGCAGTGCTAGGAGCGGGGAAGGTGGCTATGGCTACACCTTC.